This T cell receptor beta chain stems from a study of T cell responses to AZD1222 COVID-19 vaccine. Background on the study: The analysis combined second doses at about 4 or about 12 weeks. General study results and limits: Vaccination with two AZD1222 doses was followed by a rise in Spike-specific TCR breadth and depth. Baseline seropositivity occurred in only six AZD1222 recipients. Targeting of unmutated variant regions was reportedly seen in nearly half of spike-specific TCRs.

Sequencing was performed with immunoSEQ multiplex PCR; in TCRdb, only in-frame clones are kept and a portion is missing. The sample shows about 150,000 clones, just under 95% of them seen only once. Note on this clone: No antigen is known for it.

Sequencing was performed on peripheral blood, taken on day 0 of AZD1222 vaccination. The TCR sequence derives from an adult in good health.

CDR3 residues: CASSPSASSYGYTF. In DNA form, the CDR3 reads TGTGCCAGCTCACCAAGCGCCAGCTCCTATGGCTACACCTTC. This chain uses TRBV18 with TRBJ1-2; D gene ambiguous. Trimming pared 2 bases from V and 4 bases from J, leaving 11 bases between. CDR3 length equals 14 residues. Per the germline V gene, CDR1 is KGHSH and CDR2 is LQKENI.